This T cell receptor (beta chain) was identified during a study of prognosis after radiotherapy for stage I lung cancer. About the study: Median age was approximately 79 years (53 to 84) among around twelve men and over 5 women.

This clonotype came up many times. Genomic DNA provided the template from which TCR beta CDR3 was amplified by two-round multiplex PCR. TRBV and TRBJ genes each had their own specific primers in first-round PCR. In the second PCR round, amplification relied on universal primers. TCRdb re-called the multiplex PCR reads with MiXCR, one entry per CDR3 protein. The sample has roughly 23,000 distinct CDR3 sequences, 40% seen once. Germline V gene sequence: CDR1 ENHRY, CDR2 SYGVKD. The V and J ends lost 5 bases and 1 base, in that order; junction bases with no gene match: 25. This CDR3 has 21 amino acids. The source material was PBMCs, sampled before or after stereotactic body radiation therapy (not recorded which). The source of this sequence is a donor aged 50 or older with non-small cell lung cancer. V usage is TRBV10-3 and J usage is TRBJ1-1, with 7 bases fitting TRBD1. The CDR3 DNA reads TGTGCCATCAGTCCAGGGTTCTTGACAGGGTTGGTATCGGGACGGAACACTGAAGCTTTCTTT. Protein: CAISPGFLTGLVSGRNTEAFF.